This T cell receptor (beta chain) stems from a study of Ad26.COV2.S vaccination and SARS-CoV-2 variants. As for treatment: 15 to 20 received Ad26.COV2.S at low or high dose, single or two shots; about five received placebo; per-sample allocation not given. The study sampled participants on day 63 after the first vaccine or placebo injection. Study-level results: Placebo and vaccine recipients had non-spike TCR breadth that was similar.

The CDR3 has 15 residues. Clones were sequenced by immunoSEQ multiplex PCR, and TCRdb holds only the in-frame ones, with some missing. The data contain roughly 400,000 clones, about 92% of them singletons. Worth noting for this clone: Its target is unknown.

This chain uses TRBV21-1 with TRBJ2-7. TRBV21-1 is classified as a pseudogene. The sequenced sample was peripheral blood, obtained in a trial of Ad26.COV2.S vaccine versus placebo. The sequence was collected from a person between 18 and 65 years old who received the Ad26.COV2.S COVID-19 vaccine or a placebo. In nucleotides, the CDR3 is TGTGCCAGCAGCAAAGCTTGCTTAGACCCCTACGAGCAGTACTTC. It yields the protein CASSKACLDPYEQYF.